The 31 T cell receptor beta chains below come from one sample, sequenced in a study of blood T cell repertoires in COVID-19. Data came from immunoSEQ multiplex PCR; TCRdb stores just in-frame clones and leaves some out. The table records about 190,000 clones, over 80% of them present only once. Input material: peripheral blood. The receptors were gathered from a woman aged 55-70 years with COVID-19, enrolled during active disease.

The genes are TRBV24-1 and TRBJ1-2; D is undetermined. Germline-derived CDR1 and CDR2 are KGHDR and SFDVKD. The CDR3 spans 13 residues. Trimming left V 1 base short and J 6 bases short, with 8 bases between. Here the CDR3 reads CATSDFAEDGYTF. CDR3 sequence (DNA): TGTGCCACCAGTGATTTCGCAGAGGATGGCTACACCTTC.

The rearrangement joins TRBV19 to TRBJ2-7, with D perhaps TRBD2 (5 bases). Germline V gene data show CDR1 as LNHDA and CDR2 as SQIVND (reference sequence). The CDR3 extends over 13 amino acids. V lost 4 bases and J lost 3, with 10 bases in between. CDR3 loop: CASSTHTSYEQYF. CDR3 coding DNA: TGTGCCAGTAGTACACACACTAGCTACGAGCAGTACTTC. Supplemented by reference TRBV19 and TRBJ2-7, the full variable domain reads DGGITQSPKYLFRKEGQNVTLSCEQNLNHDAMYWYRQDPGQGLRLIYYSQIVNDFQKGDIAEGYSVSREKKESFPLTVTSAQKNPTAFYLCASSTHTSYEQYFGPGTRLTVT.

This clone appeared once. J is TRBJ2-1 and V is TRBV5-4; 11 nucleotides line up with TRBD2. The CDR3 spans 18 residues. Germline CDR1 reads SGHNT; CDR2 reads YYREEE (reference sequence). The V segment lost 4 bases and the J segment 4 bases; nucleotides outside the gene matches: 13. The CDR3 DNA is TGTGCCAGCAGCCCTACGGCTAGCGGGGGGACTCTATACAATGAGCAGTTCTTC. The encoded protein is CASSPTASGGTLYNEQFF.

As regards this clone: The same CDR3 is also encoded by other DNA sequences in this sample. V and J are TRBV6-5 and TRBJ2-3, with 11 bases that match TRBD2. Per the germline V gene, CDR1 is MNHEY and CDR2 is SVGAGI. The CDR3 has 16 residues. The ends lost 0 bases at V and 3 bases at J; junction bases unmatched: 2. CDR3 region: CASSYSLAGATDTQYF. DNA for the CDR3: TGTGCCAGCAGTTACTCACTAGCGGGAGCGACAGATACGCAGTATTTT.

The chain carries TRBV6-6 and TRBJ2-7, with D uncertain. Deletions cut 3 bases from V and 4 bases from J, with 10 bases between. The CDR3 consists of 13 residues. Germline CDR1 and CDR2: MNHNY and SVGAGI (reference sequence). CDR3: CASSYERQYEQYF. CDR3 bases: TGTGCCAGCAGTTATGAGAGGCAGTACGAGCAGTACTTC.

This chain links TRBV18 with TRBJ1-2; D is undetermined. The V end was cut by 2 bases, the J end by 8 bases, with 9 bases between. CDR3 length: 12 amino acids. Per the germline V gene, CDR1 is KGHSH and CDR2 is LQKENI. CDR3: CASSPKEAGYTF. The CDR3 nucleotides are TGTGCCAGCTCACCAAAAGAGGCGGGCTACACCTTC.

The chain has TRBV7-2 and TRBJ1-2; TRBD1 agrees at 7 bases. The length of the CDR3 is 13 residues. CDR1 is SGHTA and CDR2 is FQGNSA in the germline V gene. V lost 9 bases and J lost 5; bases outside the gene matches: 9. Written as DNA, the CDR3 is TGTGCCAGAGACAGGGAGGAGAGGTATGGCTACACCTTC. Its protein is CARDREERYGYTF. Variable domain in full (rest from reference TRBV7-2 and TRBJ1-2): GAGVSQSPSNKVTEKGKDVELRCDPISGHTALYWYRQSLGQGLEFLIYFQGNSAPDKSGLPSDRFSAERTGGSVSTLTIQRTQQEDSAVYLCARDREERYGYTFGSGTRLTVV.

In this sample, this clone turned up a few times. V and J are TRBV11-2 and TRBJ2-3; TRBD1 matches 9 bases. This CDR3 comprises 15 residues. Per germline, CDR1 SGHAT and CDR2 FQNNGV. V was clipped by 5 bases and J by 6 bases; unmatched bases: 9. CDR3: CASSPGTGRGDTQYF. The CDR3, as DNA: TGTGCCAGCAGCCCTGGGACAGGGCGGGGGGATACGCAGTATTTT. Full variable domain (outside the CDR3, taken from reference TRBV11-2 and TRBJ2-3): EAGVAQSPRYKIIEKRQSVAFWCNPISGHATLYWYQQILGQGPKLLIQFQNNGVVDDSQLPKDRFSAERLKGVDSTLKIQPAKLEDSAVYLCASSPGTGRGDTQYFGPGTRLTVL.

The J gene is TRBJ2-2, the V gene TRBV3-1 (or the pseudogene TRBV3-2), with 12 bases fitting TRBD2. J gave up 7 bases and V 0 bases, and 9 bases lay outside the gene matches. CDR1 and CDR2 from the germline V gene are LGHDT and YNNKEL (reference sequence). This CDR3 has 18 amino acids. The CDR3 reads CASSQEKELAGGIGELFF. The CDR3 nucleotides are TGTGCCAGCAGCCAAGAAAAAGAACTAGCGGGAGGAATCGGGGAGCTGTTTTTT.

CDR3 DNA: TGTGCCAGCTCGTTACCTGGGACCGGGACTAGAAGAGAGACCCAGTACTTC. Translated: CASSLPGTGTRRETQYF. This chain connects TRBV18 to TRBJ2-5, with 8 bases lining up with TRBD2. CDR1 and CDR2 from the germline V gene are KGHSH and LQKENI. CDR3 length: 17 residues. V shed 6 bases, J shed 4 bases, and the junction held 16 bases outside the gene matches. The variable domain in full, completed from reference TRBV18 and TRBJ2-5, reads NAGVMQNPRHLVRRRGQEARLRCSPMKGHSHVYWYRQLPEEGLKFMVYLQKENIIDESGMPKERFSAEFPKEGPSILRIQQVVRGDSAAYFCASSLPGTGTRRETQYFGPGTRLLVL.

J is TRBJ2-1 and V is TRBV7-3; 11 bases are shared with TRBD2. The V segment lost 2 bases and the J segment 9 bases; nucleotides outside the gene matches: 3. This CDR3 has 14 amino acids. Germline CDR1 is SGHTA and CDR2 is FQGTGA. The CDR3 reads CASSLGLAGGEQFF. For the CDR3, the DNA is TGTGCCAGCAGCTTAGGACTAGCGGGTGGTGAGCAGTTCTTC.

V usage is TRBV7-6 and J usage is TRBJ2-1; 10 bases are a match to TRBD2. The CDR3 is made up of 15 amino acids. The V gene's germline CDR1 is SGHVS and CDR2 FNYEAQ. V dropped 1 base and J dropped 9; count of bases not matched to a gene: 6. CDR3 residues: CASSLVPAGGGEQFF. DNA for the CDR3: TGTGCCAGCAGCTTAGTGCCAGCGGGAGGGGGTGAGCAGTTCTTC. The full variable domain, with the rest looked up from reference TRBV7-6 and TRBJ2-1, is GAGVSQSPRYKVTKRGQDVALRCDPISGHVSLYWYRQALGQGPEFLTYFNYEAQQDKSGLPNDRFSAERPEGSISTLTIQRTEQRDSAMYRCASSLVPAGGGEQFFGPGTRLTVL.

The chain couples TRBV29-1 to TRBJ1-1, with TRBD1 matching 7 bases. Germline trimming cut 1 base from V and 4 bases from J; bases unmatched to any gene: 9. The germline gives CDR1 SQVTM, CDR2 ANQGSEA. The CDR3 contains 15 residues. For the CDR3, the DNA is TGCAGCGTTGAAGGGGGGACAGTCCTAGTCACTGAAGCTTTCTTT. Protein product: CSVEGGTVLVTEAFF.

The chain couples TRBV6-2 or TRBV6-3 to TRBJ1-6; D ambiguous. Germline V CDR1 and CDR2: MNHEY, SVGEGT. This CDR3 has 16 amino acids. The V and J ends lost 3 bases and 4 bases respectively, with 13 bases between them. CDR3 bases: TGTGCCAGCAGTTATAGTCCCAATCGGTATAATTCACCCCTCCACTTT. This translates into CASSYSPNRYNSPLHF.

The genes are TRBV21-1 and TRBJ2-3; the table's TRBD2 call for D was not verified on the DNA. TRBV21-1 is shown as a pseudogene. The CDR3 contains 19 residues. Written as DNA, the CDR3 is TGTGCCAGCAGCCGACCGGGGGGGGGACCGAAAATCCCACCCAATACGCAGTATTTT. The encoded protein is CASSRPGGGPKIPPNTQYF.

V and J are TRBV3-1 (or the pseudogene TRBV3-2) and TRBJ1-2; 8 bases are a match to TRBD1. The CDR3 has 15 amino acids. Trimming took 0 bases from V and 4 from J; bases not matched to a gene: 4. Germline V gene sequence: CDR1 LGHDT, CDR2 YNNKEL (reference sequence). CDR3 residues: CASSQDPTGVYGYTF. The DNA for the CDR3 is TGTGCCAGCAGCCAAGATCCGACAGGGGTCTATGGCTACACCTTC.

The chain carries TRBV19 and TRBJ1-1, with 7 bases that match TRBD1. V shed 5 bases, J shed 4 bases, and the junction held 7 bases outside the gene matches. Germline lookup yields CDR1 LNHDA and CDR2 SQIVND (reference sequence). The CDR3 runs 14 residues. The CDR3: CASSPRQGGTEAFF. The CDR3 DNA sequence: TGTGCCAGTAGTCCCCGACAGGGTGGCACTGAAGCTTTCTTT.

The chain employs TRBV6-5 and TRBJ1-5, with D tentatively TRBD1 (5 bases). V was cut by 5 bases and J by 4 bases, with 9 bases left in between. Per the germline V gene, CDR1 is MNHEY and CDR2 is SVGAGI. The CDR3 sequence is 13 residues long. The CDR3 DNA reads TGTGCCAGCAGTAAACAGGAGAATCAGCCCCAGCATTTT. Amino acid sequence: CASSKQENQPQHF.

This clone was seen ten or more times. V is TRBV3-1 (or the pseudogene TRBV3-2) and J is TRBJ1-5; the D is unclear. There are 13 residues in the CDR3. Germline CDR1 LGHDT, CDR2 YNNKEL (reference sequence). V was clipped by 2 bases and J by 4 bases, with 6 bases between them. The DNA for the CDR3 is TGTGCCAGCAGCCAACGCGTTAATCAGCCCCAGCATTTT. This translates into CASSQRVNQPQHF.

V is TRBV23-1 and J is TRBJ2-2, with D perhaps matching TRBD1 (6 bases). TRBV23-1 is known as an ORF, though its function is uncertain. This CDR3 comprises 14 residues. Deletions cut 3 bases from V and 6 bases from J, with 11 bases between. In DNA, the CDR3 is TGCGCCAGCAGTCACCCCGACAGGTCCGGGGAGCTGTTTTTT. As protein: CASSHPDRSGELFF.

The V and J genes are TRBV29-1 and TRBJ1-2, with D possibly matching TRBD1 (5 bases). There are 16 residues in the CDR3. Germline CDR1 and CDR2: SQVTM and ANQGSEA. Trimming pared 4 bases from V and 0 bases from J, leaving 18 bases between. This CDR3 reads CSVGGGTLPSNYGYTF. Written as DNA, the CDR3 is TGCAGCGTTGGGGGGGGAACTCTCCCATCTAACTATGGCTACACCTTC.

The chain joins TRBV7-3 to TRBJ2-5; 9 bases agree with TRBD2. The CDR3 is 14 amino acids. V trimming: 5 bases; J trimming: 5 bases; junction bases outside the gene matches: 6. Germline CDR1 reads SGHTA; CDR2 reads FQGTGA. CDR3 bases: TGTGCCAGCAGCGCAAGGACTAGCGCCGAGACCCAGTACTTC. This sequence encodes CASSARTSAETQYF.

The rearrangement joins TRBV5-1 to TRBJ2-2; weak D call: TRBD1 (6 bases). V shed 4 bases and J shed 4 bases, with 8 bases lying between them. CDR3 length equals 13 residues. Per the germline V gene, CDR1 is SGHRS and CDR2 is YFSETQ. The CDR3 spells CASSRDTTGELFF. The CDR3 coding sequence is TGCGCCAGCAGCAGGGACACCACCGGGGAGCTGTTTTTT.

Written as DNA, the CDR3 is TGTGCCAGCAGTGATTCGGGGTATACGCAGTATTTT. It yields the protein CASSDSGYTQYF. The chain links TRBV2 to TRBJ2-3, with D perhaps TRBD2 (5 bases). The CDR3 consists of 12 residues. Trimming removed 3 bases from V and 7 bases from J, with 8 bases in between. Germline-derived CDR1 and CDR2 are SNHLY and FYNNEI.

The V and J genes are TRBV7-6 and TRBJ2-1, with a weak D call TRBD2 (5 bases). The CDR3 extends over 14 amino acids. V shed 0 bases and J shed 4 bases, with 7 bases lying between them. Per germline, CDR1 SGHVS and CDR2 FNYEAQ. For the CDR3, the DNA is TGTGCCAGCAGCTTAGCGACTAATTACAATGAGCAGTTCTTC. Its protein is CASSLATNYNEQFF.

This clone occurred a few times. The chain is built from TRBV7-2 and TRBJ2-1; D remains ambiguous. Germline V gene lookup returns CDR1 SGHTA and CDR2 FQGNSA. This CDR3 comprises 11 residues. V was pared by 2 bases and J by 8 bases, with 4 bases between. CDR3 residues: CASSLRYEQFF. Written as DNA, the CDR3 is TGTGCCAGCAGCTTACGGTATGAGCAGTTCTTC. Complete variable domain (other parts from reference TRBV7-2 and TRBJ2-1): GAGVSQSPSNKVTEKGKDVELRCDPISGHTALYWYRQSLGQGLEFLIYFQGNSAPDKSGLPSDRFSAERTGGSVSTLTIQRTQQEDSAVYLCASSLRYEQFFGPGTRLTVL.

For the CDR3, the DNA is TGTGCCAGCAGTTATGGGCAGGGTAATGGCTACACCTTC. Its protein product is CASSYGQGNGYTF. The rearrangement joins TRBV6-5 to TRBJ1-2, with D perhaps TRBD1 (5 bases). CDR1 and CDR2 from the germline V gene are MNHEY and SVGAGI. The V and J ends lost 3 bases and 6 bases respectively, with 11 bases between them. The length of the CDR3 is 13 residues.

This clone was counted a few times. This chain connects TRBV5-1 to TRBJ2-1; TRBD2 agrees at 14 bases. The CDR3 loop spans 16 amino acids. Germline V gene sequence: CDR1 SGHRS, CDR2 YFSETQ. Trimming at V came to 3 bases and at J to 7 bases, leaving 6 bases not matched to a gene. The CDR3 bases are TGCGCCAGCAGCTCGGGACTAGCGGGAGTTTTGAATGAGCAGTTCTTC. As protein: CASSSGLAGVLNEQFF.

This clone was recorded once. The J gene is TRBJ2-7, the V gene TRBV27; 9 bases match TRBD2. The CDR3 sequence is 15 residues long. Germline assignment: CDR1 MNHEY and CDR2 SMNVEV (reference sequence). Trimming took 5 bases from V and 2 from J; bases not matched to a gene: 7. This CDR3 is CASSLSGGPAYEQYV. As DNA, the CDR3 is TGTGCCAGCAGTCTGAGCGGGGGGCCTGCCTACGAGCAGTACGTC.

This clone was found once. The chain uses TRBV6-5 and TRBJ2-7; 11 bases are a match to TRBD2. The germline V gene encodes CDR1 MNHEY and CDR2 SVGAGI. The junction had 12 bases not matched to a gene; V was cut back by 7 bases and J by 7 bases. The CDR3 runs 15 residues. The CDR3 loop reads CASTNIAGGRGEQYF. The CDR3 DNA follows: TGTGCCAGCACCAATATAGCGGGAGGGCGGGGAGAGCAGTACTTC.

In its sample, this clone is medium-sized. CDR3 sequence: CASKGGMETQYF. CDR3 coding DNA: TGTGCCAGCAAAGGGGGCATGGAGACCCAGTACTTC. The chain links TRBV2 to TRBJ2-5; 7 bases fit TRBD1. Germline loops: CDR1 SNHLY, CDR2 FYNNEI. There are 12 residues in the CDR3. Trimming removed 7 bases from V and 5 bases from J; junction bases left unmatched: 4. Full variable domain (missing parts from reference TRBV2 and TRBJ2-5): EPEVTQTPSHQVTQMGQEVILRCVPISNHLYFYWYRQILGQKVEFLVSFYNNEISEKSEIFDDQFSVERPDGSNFTLKIRSTKLEDSAMYFCASKGGMETQYFGPGTRLLVL.